This TCR beta chain is from a study of shared clonotypes between healthy human individuals. This clone was counted only a few times. Some clones are missing from TCRdb's copy, which holds only in-frame ones; the method was immunoSEQ multiplex PCR. The table includes fewer than 2.5 million clones, 80% to 95% detected once. Germline V gene data show CDR1 as SGHTA and CDR2 as FQGTGA. With 3 bases removed from V and 5 bases from J, the gap between germline ends came to 8 bases. CDR3 length: 13 amino acids. The gene calls are TRBV7-3 and TRBJ1-5; no clear D. The sequencing sample was made of naive CD4+ T cells from PBMCs. Subset noted: CD45RA+ positively selected. The TCR sequence derives from a man between 18 and 35 years old in good health. Some clones in this sample may be carry-over from other donors' samples. CDR3 amino acids: CASSFQVDQPQHF. In DNA form, the CDR3 reads TGTGCCAGCAGCTTCCAGGTGGATCAGCCCCAGCATTTT.